Below are 5 T cell receptor beta chains sequenced from a single sample in a study of T cells in localized non-small cell lung cancer. Generated by immunoSEQ multiplex PCR, the TCRdb table keeps only in-frame clones and is missing some. The repertoire holds approximately 1,500 clones, with around 19% as singletons. The specimen was lung tumor tissue, collected before any cancer treatment. The source is a male donor at least 60 years old with stage II squamous cell lung carcinoma.

The chain employs TRBV9 and TRBJ1-5, with D perhaps matching TRBD1 (6 bases). Trimming took 5 bases from V and 2 from J, leaving 17 bases between them. Germline V CDR1 and CDR2: SGDLS, YYNGEE. The CDR3 consists of 16 residues. CDR3 protein: CASRKAGAEGNQPQHF. CDR3 coding DNA: TGTGCCAGCAGAAAAGCGGGGGCTGAGGGCAATCAGCCCCAGCATTTT.

V gene TRBV28 combines with J gene TRBJ2-7, with 8 positions matching TRBD1. Trimming removed 3 bases from V and 2 bases from J; junction bases left unmatched: 3. From germline, CDR1 is MDHEN and CDR2 SYDVKM. The CDR3 loop spans 14 amino acids. Here the CDR3 reads CASSLQGATYEQYF. The CDR3 DNA reads as TGTGCCAGCAGTTTGCAGGGGGCGACCTACGAGCAGTACTTC.

This clone was seen more than once but under ten times. The rearrangement uses TRBV11-3 and TRBJ2-7; perhaps TRBD1 as D (5 bases). V lost 2 bases and J 3 bases, leaving 11 bases between the germline ends. This CDR3 has 14 residues. Per germline, CDR1 SGHNT and CDR2 YENEEA. The CDR3 spells CASSLQGGLYEQYF. The DNA of the CDR3 is TGTGCCAGCAGCTTACAGGGTGGGCTCTACGAGCAGTACTTC.

V gene TRBV28 combines with J gene TRBJ2-3, with D tentatively TRBD1 (6 bases). The length of the CDR3 is 13 residues. Germline V lookup: CDR1 MDHEN, CDR2 SYDVKM. Trimming stripped 4 bases from V and 6 bases from J, with 11 bases between. The CDR3 DNA follows: TGTGCCAGCAGTTCTGGGGGCAGGGATACGCAGTATTTT. This translates into CASSSGGRDTQYF.

This clone is classed as large. The chain links TRBV28 to TRBJ2-1; 7 bases line up with TRBD1. Germline V gene sequence: CDR1 MDHEN, CDR2 SYDVKM. There are 14 residues in the CDR3. Trimming removed 5 bases from V and 2 bases from J; junction bases left unmatched: 3. The CDR3 reads CASSPGGTYNEQFF. CDR3 in DNA: TGTGCCAGCAGTCCAGGGGGTACCTACAATGAGCAGTTCTTC.